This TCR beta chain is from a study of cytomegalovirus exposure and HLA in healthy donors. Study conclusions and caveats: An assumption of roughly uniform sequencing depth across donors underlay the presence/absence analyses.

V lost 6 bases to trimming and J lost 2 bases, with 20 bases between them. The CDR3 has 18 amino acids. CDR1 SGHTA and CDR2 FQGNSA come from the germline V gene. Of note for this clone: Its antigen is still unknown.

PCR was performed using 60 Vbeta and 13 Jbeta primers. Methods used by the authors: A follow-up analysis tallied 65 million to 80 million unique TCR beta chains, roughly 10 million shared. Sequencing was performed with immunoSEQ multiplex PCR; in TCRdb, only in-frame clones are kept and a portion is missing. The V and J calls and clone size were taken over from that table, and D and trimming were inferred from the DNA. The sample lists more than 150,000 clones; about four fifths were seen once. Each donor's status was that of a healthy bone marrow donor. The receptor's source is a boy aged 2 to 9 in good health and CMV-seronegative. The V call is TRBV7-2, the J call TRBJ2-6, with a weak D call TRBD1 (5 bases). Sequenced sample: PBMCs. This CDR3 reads CASRPLAGLSTGANVLTF. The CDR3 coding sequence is TGTGCCAGCAGGCCCCTGGCAGGGCTTTCCACTGGGGCCAACGTCCTGACTTTC.